Listed here are 15 T cell receptor beta chains from one sample, sequenced in a study of T cells in Graves' hyperthyroidism and ophthalmopathy. RNA transcripts were the template for amplifying TCR beta CDR3 regions. The HTBI primer set served for first-round RT-PCR of the TCR CDR3. TCRdb analysed the multiplex PCR reads with MiXCR anew, one entry per CDR3 protein. The sample consists of over 500,000 distinct CDR3 sequences, roughly 15% of them appearing once. Sequencing was carried out using blood. These TCRs come from a woman under 30 with Graves' ophthalmopathy.

In its sample, this clonotype was seen a few times. DNA of the CDR3: TGCGCCAGCAGCCTGGAGGACGGGGAAGCTTTCTTT. Translating it yields CASSLEDGEAFF. This sequence joins TRBV5-1 and TRBJ1-1; no firm D call. There are 12 residues in the CDR3. V was pared by 4 bases and J by 8 bases, with 12 bases between. Germline V gene data show CDR1 as SGHRS and CDR2 as YFSETQ.

This clonotype appeared many times. The chain employs TRBV2 and TRBJ2-7, with 13 bases fitting TRBD2. V lost 6 bases, J lost 1 base, and 12 bases stayed unmatched. Germline V CDR1 and CDR2: SNHLY, FYNNEI. The CDR3 is 18 residues long. DNA for the CDR3: TGTGCCAGCAGACCCTCCGGGACTAGCGGGGTCTTTTCCTACGAGCAGTACTTC. The encoded protein is CASRPSGTSGVFSYEQYF.

The chain recombines TRBV4-1 with TRBJ2-2; 7 positions agree with TRBD2. With 0 bases clipped from V and 7 bases from J, the junction kept 2 bases outside the gene matches. CDR1 and CDR2 (germline): MGHRA, YSYEKL. The CDR3 spans 14 residues. CDR3 sequence: CASSQDGGGGELFF. CDR3 nucleotide sequence: TGCGCCAGCAGCCAAGATGGGGGGGGCGGGGAGCTGTTTTTT.

The V and J genes are TRBV6-1 and TRBJ1-1; D may be TRBD1 (5 bases). The V end was cut by 5 bases, the J end by 8 bases, with 12 bases between. The CDR3 is made up of 12 amino acids. CDR1 is MNHNS, CDR2 SASEGT, per germline. Here the CDR3 DNA reads TGTGCCAGCAGTCCCGGGACGGAGGAAGCTTTCTTT. This sequence encodes CASSPGTEEAFF.

This rearrangement joins TRBV6-5 to TRBJ2-1; 10 bases are shared with TRBD2. The CDR3 length is 15 residues. Germline V gives CDR1 MNHEY, CDR2 SVGAGI. Trimming took 2 bases from V and 9 from J; bases not matched to a gene: 7. The CDR3 DNA reads TGTGCCAGCAGTTACATCCTAGCGGGAGATGGTGAGCAGTTCTTC. Translated: CASSYILAGDGEQFF.

This clonotype was picked up many times. The chain links TRBV20-1 to TRBJ2-7; a weak D match, TRBD2 (6 bases). Germline V lookup: CDR1 DFQATT, CDR2 SNEGSKA (reference sequence). Trimming pared 3 bases from V and 0 bases from J, leaving 9 bases between. CDR3 length: 13 residues. CDR3 in DNA: TGCAGTGCTAGGGGGGGAGCCTCCTACGAGCAGTACTTC. This translates into CSARGGASYEQYF.

In its sample, this clonotype was seen a few times. This chain links TRBV20-1 with TRBJ1-4, with D perhaps matching TRBD1 (6 bases). Germline CDR1 reads DFQATT; CDR2 reads SNEGSKA (reference sequence). The V end lost 0 bases, the J end lost 3 bases, and 8 bases lay between the germline ends. The CDR3 is 14 residues long. The CDR3 protein is CSAREGGANEKLFF. CDR3 in DNA: TGCAGTGCTAGAGAAGGGGGGGCTAATGAAAAACTGTTTTTT.

This clonotype appeared many times. The V and J genes are TRBV12-3 or TRBV12-4 and TRBJ1-2, with D unresolved. Trimming stripped 6 bases from V and 2 bases from J, with 10 bases between. The CDR3 length is 13 residues. In DNA, the CDR3 is TGTGCCAGCAGCGGGCAGAGGAACTATGGCTACACCTTC. Translated, it gives CASSGQRNYGYTF.

For this clonotype: A read error may explain this, as a much larger clone is one base away. The chain uses TRBV11-2 and TRBJ1-3, with D hard to call. Germline V gives CDR1 SGHAT, CDR2 FQNNGV. This CDR3 comprises 13 residues. The CDR3 sequence: CPSSLRAGNTIYF. The CDR3 nucleotides are TGTCCCAGCAGCCTCCGGGCTGGAAACACCATATATTTT. Using reference TRBV11-2 and TRBJ1-3 for the parts outside the CDR3, the full variable domain is EAGVAQSPRYKIIEKRQSVAFWCNPISGHATLYWYQQILGQGPKLLIQFQNNGVVDDSQLPKDRFSAERLKGVDSTLKIQPAKLEDSAVYLCPSSLRAGNTIYFGEGSWLTVV.

The chain has TRBV7-8 and TRBJ2-2; 12 bases are a match to TRBD2. Germline CDR1 SGHVS, CDR2 FQNEAQ. After removal of 5 bases from V and 7 bases from J, the junction contained 8 bases not matched to a gene. The length of the CDR3 is 16 residues. The CDR3 bases are TGTGCCAGCAGCCAACTAGCGGGGGGCTTAAACGGGGAGCTGTTTTTT. This translates into CASSQLAGGLNGELFF.

This clonotype has a count of ten or more. This chain links TRBV27 with TRBJ2-1; 8 nucleotides agree with TRBD2. The junction had 6 bases not matched to a gene; V was cut back by 0 bases and J by 8 bases. There are 15 residues in the CDR3. Per germline, CDR1 MNHEY and CDR2 SMNVEV (reference sequence). The CDR3 DNA sequence: TGTGCCAGCAGTTTATCCAGCGGGAGAAGGGATGAGCAGTTCTTC. It specifies CASSLSSGRRDEQFF.

This chain uses TRBV4-2 with TRBJ2-2, with no clear D. Trimming took 0 bases from V and 7 from J, leaving 15 bases between them. Germline-derived CDR1 and CDR2 are LGHNA and YNFKEQ. The CDR3 covers 16 residues. The CDR3 region is CASSQDEDGSSGELFF. CDR3 sequence (DNA): TGTGCCAGCAGCCAAGATGAGGATGGTTCAAGCGGGGAGCTGTTTTTT.

In this sample, this clonotype turned up a few times. The chain links TRBV6-2 or TRBV6-3 to TRBJ2-5, with 11 bases identical to TRBD2. Trimming removed 2 bases from V and 3 bases from J; junction bases left unmatched: 5. CDR1 is MNHEY and CDR2 is SVGEGT in the germline V gene. CDR3 length: 16 residues. The CDR3 DNA reads TGTGCCAGCAGTTACGTCCTAGCGGGGGGTAAAGAGACCCAGTACTTC. This sequence encodes CASSYVLAGGKETQYF.

This clonotype came up many times. The CDR3 sequence: CASSFTPGGFTDTQYF. CDR3 bases: TGTGCCAGCAGCTTTACCCCGGGGGGGTTCACAGATACGCAGTATTTT. The rearrangement uses TRBV5-5 and TRBJ2-3; 8 nucleotides align to TRBD2. The germline V gene has CDR1 SGHKS and CDR2 YYEKEE (reference sequence). The CDR3 sequence is 16 residues long. Germline trimming cut 2 bases from V and 2 bases from J; bases unmatched to any gene: 7.

This clonotype was counted only a few times. The gene calls are TRBV5-5 and TRBJ2-5, with D tentatively TRBD2 (6 bases). The CDR3 has 16 residues. Germline V gives CDR1 SGHKS, CDR2 YYEKEE (reference sequence). V lost 0 bases to trimming and J lost 2 bases, with 14 bases between them. For the CDR3, the DNA is TGTGCCAGCAGCTTGGGGTTCGCGACTAGACAAGAGACCCAGTACTTC. Translating gives CASSLGFATRQETQYF. Based on the CDR3 plus reference TRBV5-5 and TRBJ2-5, the full variable domain is DAGVTQSPTHLIKTRGQQVTLRCSPISGHKSVSWYQQVLGQGPQFIFQYYEKEERGRGNFPDRFSARQFPNYSSELNVNALLLGDSALYLCASSLGFATRQETQYFGPGTRLLVL.